This paragraph reports one T cell receptor (beta chain). Its antigen remains unidentified. Template material for amplifying TCR beta CDR3 regions consisted of RNA transcripts. Using the HTBI primer set, a first-round RT-PCR was run on the TCR CDR3. TCRdb called the multiplex PCR reads again in MiXCR, with one record for every CDR3 protein. The sample has a few hundred thousand distinct CDR3 sequences, around 42% seen once. The data are from a study of T cells in Graves' hyperthyroidism and ophthalmopathy. The study's findings and limits: Blood samples included most of the expanded thyroid clonotypes exceeding 0.001.

The study left out patients who had uncontrolled infection, other autoimmune disease, pregnancy or lactation. The length of the CDR3 is 13 residues. The V gene's germline CDR1 is MGHDK and CDR2 SYGVNS. V was clipped by 10 bases and J by 3 bases, with 16 bases between them. The receptor was derived from a woman aged 18-29 years with Graves' hyperthyroidism. The sample was peripheral blood or thyroid tissue (not recorded which). J is TRBJ2-7 and V is TRBV25-1, with D possibly TRBD2 on 5 matching bases. CDR3 loop: CATQGRTYYEQYF. The CDR3 DNA reads TGTGCCACCCAAGGACGGACTTACTACGAGCAGTACTTC.